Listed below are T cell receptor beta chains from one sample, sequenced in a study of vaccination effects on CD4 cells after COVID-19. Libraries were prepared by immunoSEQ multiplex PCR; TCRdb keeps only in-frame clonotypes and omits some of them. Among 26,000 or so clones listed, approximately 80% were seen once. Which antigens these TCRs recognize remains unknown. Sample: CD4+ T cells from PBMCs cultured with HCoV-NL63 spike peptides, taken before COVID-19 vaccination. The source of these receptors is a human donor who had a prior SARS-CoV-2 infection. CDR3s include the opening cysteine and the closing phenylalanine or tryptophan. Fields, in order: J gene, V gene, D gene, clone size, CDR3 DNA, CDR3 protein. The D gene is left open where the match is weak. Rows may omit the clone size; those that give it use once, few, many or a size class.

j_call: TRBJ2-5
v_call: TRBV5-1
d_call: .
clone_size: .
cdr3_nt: TGCGCCAGCAGCGTGACGGCTGGACAAGAGACCCAGTACTTC
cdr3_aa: CASSVTAGQETQYF

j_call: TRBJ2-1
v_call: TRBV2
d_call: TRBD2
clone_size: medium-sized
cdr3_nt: TGTGCCAGCAGTGAATACGACCTAGCGGGGCCGCAGGGGTTCTTC
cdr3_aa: CASSEYDLAGPQGFF

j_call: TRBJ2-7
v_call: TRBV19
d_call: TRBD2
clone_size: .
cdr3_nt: TGTGCCAGTAGCGAAGGGCCAGCGGGAGTATACGAGCAGTACTTC
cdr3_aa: CASSEGPAGVYEQYF

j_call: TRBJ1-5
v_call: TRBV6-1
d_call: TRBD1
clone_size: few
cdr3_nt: TGTGCCAGCAGTGAAGTTGACAGGGCTAATCAGCCCCAGCATTTT
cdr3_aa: CASSEVDRANQPQHF

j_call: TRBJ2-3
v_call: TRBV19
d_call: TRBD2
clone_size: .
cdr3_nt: TGTGCCAGTAGTATAGCAATACCGGGACTAGCGGGGGCAGATACGCAGTATTTT
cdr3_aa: CASSIAIPGLAGADTQYF

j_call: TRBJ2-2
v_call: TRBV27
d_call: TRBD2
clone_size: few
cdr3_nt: TGTGCCAGCAGGATTAGCGGGAGTCGTATCACCGGGGAGCTGTTTTTT
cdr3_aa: CASRISGSRITGELFF

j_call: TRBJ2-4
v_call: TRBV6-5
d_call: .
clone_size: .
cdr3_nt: TGTGCCAGCAGTTACACATCGGGACTTTTTGACATTCAGTACTTC
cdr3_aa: CASSYTSGLFDIQYF

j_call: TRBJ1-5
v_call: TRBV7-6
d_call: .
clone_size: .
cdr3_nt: TGTGCCAGCAGCTTACAGGAGAATCAGCCCCAGCATTTT
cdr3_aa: CASSLQENQPQHF

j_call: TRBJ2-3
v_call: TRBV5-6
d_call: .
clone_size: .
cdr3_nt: TGTGCCAGCAGCTTCACCCAAAGGGATACGCAGTATTTT
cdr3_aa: CASSFTQRDTQYF

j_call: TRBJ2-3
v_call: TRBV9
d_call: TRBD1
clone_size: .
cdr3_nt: TGTGCCAGCAGCGCTGGACAGGGTAGCGCAGATACGCAGTATTTT
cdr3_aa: CASSAGQGSADTQYF

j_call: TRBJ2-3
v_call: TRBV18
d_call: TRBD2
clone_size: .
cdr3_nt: TGTGCCAGCTCGGCGGGACTAGCGGGGGTCACAGATACGCAGTATTTT
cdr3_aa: CASSAGLAGVTDTQYF

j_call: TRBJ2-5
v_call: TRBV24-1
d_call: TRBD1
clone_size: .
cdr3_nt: TGTGCCACCAGTGATTCGACAGGGCCGGCAGAGACCCAGTACTTC
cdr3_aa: CATSDSTGPAETQYF

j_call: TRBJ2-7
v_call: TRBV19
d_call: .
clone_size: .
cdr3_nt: TGTGCCAGTAGTATAGGAGGTTCGGGGTACGAGCAGTACTTC
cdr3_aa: CASSIGGSGYEQYF

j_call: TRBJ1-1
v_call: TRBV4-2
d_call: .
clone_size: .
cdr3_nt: TGTGCCAGCAGCCAAGATCAACGGGGGAACACTGAAGCTTTCTTT
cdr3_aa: CASSQDQRGNTEAFF

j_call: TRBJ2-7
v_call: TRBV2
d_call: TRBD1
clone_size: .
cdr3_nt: TGTGCCAGCAGGAAGGGACAGCTCTACGAGCAGTACTTC
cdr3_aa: CASRKGQLYEQYF

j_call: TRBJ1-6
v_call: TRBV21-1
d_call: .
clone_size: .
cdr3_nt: TGTGCCAGCAGCAAAGGTGCCGGACAGGAGGATTCACCCCTCCACTTT
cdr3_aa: CASSKGAGQEDSPLHF

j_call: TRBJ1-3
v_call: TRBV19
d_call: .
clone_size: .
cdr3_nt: TGTGCCAGTAGTCCCCAAAGATCTGGAAACACCATATATTTT
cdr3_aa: CASSPQRSGNTIYF

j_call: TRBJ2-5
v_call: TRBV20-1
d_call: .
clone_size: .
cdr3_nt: TGCAGTGCTGTAGGTGTGGAGACCCAGTACTTC
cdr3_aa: CSAVGVETQYF

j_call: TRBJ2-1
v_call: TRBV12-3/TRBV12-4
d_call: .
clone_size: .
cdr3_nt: TGTGCCAGCAAGGGGACTTACTACAATGAGCAGTTCTTC
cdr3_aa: CASKGTYYNEQFF

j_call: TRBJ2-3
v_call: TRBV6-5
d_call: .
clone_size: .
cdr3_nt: TGTGCCAGCAGTTACGGGCCTGATGGGGATACGCAGTATTTT
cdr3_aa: CASSYGPDGDTQYF

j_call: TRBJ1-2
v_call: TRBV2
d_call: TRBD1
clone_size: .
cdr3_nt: TGTGCCAGCAGTGAGGCAGGGGGCATGGATGGCTACACCTTC
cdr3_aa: CASSEAGGMDGYTF

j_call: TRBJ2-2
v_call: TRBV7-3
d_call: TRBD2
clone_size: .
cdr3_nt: TGTGCCAGCAGGATAGCGGGGGCAAACACCGGGGAGCTGTTTTTT
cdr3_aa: CASRIAGANTGELFF

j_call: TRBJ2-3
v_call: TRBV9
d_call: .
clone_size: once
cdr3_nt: TGTGCCAGCAGCGTAGAAACCACAGATACGCAGTATTTT
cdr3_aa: CASSVETTDTQYF

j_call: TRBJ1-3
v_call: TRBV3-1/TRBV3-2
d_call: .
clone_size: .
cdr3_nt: TGTGCCAGCAGCCAAGTTGGGTTAGGGGGCTCTGGAAACACCATATATTTT
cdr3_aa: CASSQVGLGGSGNTIYF

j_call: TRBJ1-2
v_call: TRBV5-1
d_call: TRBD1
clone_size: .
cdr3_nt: TGCGCCAGCAGCTTCCGACAGGGAAACTATGGCTACACCTTC
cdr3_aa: CASSFRQGNYGYTF

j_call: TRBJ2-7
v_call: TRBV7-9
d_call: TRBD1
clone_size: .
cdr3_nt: TGTGCCAGCAGCTTATATTTCGGACAGGGGCAAGGCGAGCAGTACTTC
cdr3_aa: CASSLYFGQGQGEQYF

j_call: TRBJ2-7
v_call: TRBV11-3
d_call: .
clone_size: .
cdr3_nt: TGTGCCAGCAGCTTAGATGCCGGAACCTACGAGCAGTACTTC
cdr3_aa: CASSLDAGTYEQYF

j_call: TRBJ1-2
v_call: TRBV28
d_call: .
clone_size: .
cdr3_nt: TGTGCCAGCAGTCGTCAACCGCGGGGGTACGGCTACACCTTC
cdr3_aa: CASSRQPRGYGYTF